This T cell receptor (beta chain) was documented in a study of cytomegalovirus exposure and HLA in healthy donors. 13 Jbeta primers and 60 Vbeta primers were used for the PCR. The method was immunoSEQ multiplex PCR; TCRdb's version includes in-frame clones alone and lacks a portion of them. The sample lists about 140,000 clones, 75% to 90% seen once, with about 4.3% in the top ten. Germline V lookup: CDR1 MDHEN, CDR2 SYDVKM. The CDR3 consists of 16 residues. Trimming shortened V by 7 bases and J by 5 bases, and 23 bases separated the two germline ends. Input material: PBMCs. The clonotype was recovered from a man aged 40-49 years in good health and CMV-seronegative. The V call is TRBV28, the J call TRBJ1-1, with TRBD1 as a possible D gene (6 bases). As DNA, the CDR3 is TGTGCCAGCACCCAGCGGGGTACAGGGAGGAAGACTGAAGCTTTCTTT. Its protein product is CASTQRGTGRKTEAFF.